This T cell receptor beta chain was documented in a study of blood T cells in healthy people across ages. Study-wide points: Higher diversity, along with more naive CD4+ cells, distinguished long-lived donors from aged donors.

PCR was performed a second time for about 7 to 12 cycles using a sample-barcoded 5' primer and a J-beta primer mix. The authors tagged each cDNA molecule using a template-switch adaptor with 12 random nucleotides. Researchers report that each sample yielded at least 2.5 million CDR3-containing paired-end reads. TCRdb re-derived calls from the 5' RACE reads in MiXCR, one entry per CDR3 protein. The table lists about 570,000 distinct CDR3 sequences, roughly 29% of them singletons. Germline V gene lookup returns CDR1 SGHRS and CDR2 YFSETQ. The CDR3 spans 16 residues. V gave up 0 bases and J gave up 3 bases, with 13 bases separating them. Of note for this clonotype: Its antigen is as yet unknown.

The V call is TRBV5-1, the J call TRBJ2-4; D could derive from TRBD1 or TRBD2 (5 bases each). What was sequenced was blood. The sequence was obtained from a woman in her seventies in good health. The CDR3 bases are TGCGCCAGCAGCTTGGATTCAGGGACGGTCAAAAACATTCAGTACTTC. This codes for CASSLDSGTVKNIQYF.